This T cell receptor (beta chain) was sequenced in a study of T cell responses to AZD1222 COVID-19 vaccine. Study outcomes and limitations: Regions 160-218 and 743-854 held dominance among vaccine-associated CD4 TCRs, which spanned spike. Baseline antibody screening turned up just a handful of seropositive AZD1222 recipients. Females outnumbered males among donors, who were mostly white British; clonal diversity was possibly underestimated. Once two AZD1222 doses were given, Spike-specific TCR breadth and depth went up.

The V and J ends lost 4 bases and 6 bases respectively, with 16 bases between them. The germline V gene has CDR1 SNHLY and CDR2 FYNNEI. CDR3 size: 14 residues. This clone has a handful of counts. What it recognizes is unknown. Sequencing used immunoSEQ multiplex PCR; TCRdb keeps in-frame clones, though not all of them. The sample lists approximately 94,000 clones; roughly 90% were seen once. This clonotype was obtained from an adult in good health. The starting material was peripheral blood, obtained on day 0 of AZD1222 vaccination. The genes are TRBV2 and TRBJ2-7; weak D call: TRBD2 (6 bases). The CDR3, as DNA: TGTGCCAGCAGTGTAAGACTAGAGGGCGGCGAGCAGTACTTC. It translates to CASSVRLEGGEQYF.